The 27 T cell receptor beta chains given below trace back to one sample, sequenced in a study of cytomegalovirus exposure and HLA in healthy donors. Primers included in the PCR were 60 Vbeta and 13 Jbeta primers. The assay was immunoSEQ multiplex PCR, and TCRdb's table has in-frame clones only and misses some. Of over 200,000 clones listed, over 75% were seen once; the top ten hold 1% to 1.5%. Sequencing used PBMCs. Receptor source: a human donor in good health.

This clone appeared once. J is TRBJ2-3 and V is TRBV29-1; 8 bases fit TRBD1. The CDR3 is 14 amino acids. J was trimmed by 2 bases and V by 5 bases; bases with no gene match: 6. Germline CDR1 SQVTM, CDR2 ANQGSEA. The CDR3 here is CSVRPDRDTDTQYF. The CDR3 DNA is TGCAGCGTTAGGCCGGACAGGGACACAGATACGCAGTATTTT.

The chain uses TRBV28 and TRBJ2-7, with 8 bases that match TRBD1. The CDR3 is made up of 14 amino acids. Looked up from germline, CDR1 is MDHEN and CDR2 is SYDVKM. With 5 bases clipped from V and 4 bases from J, the junction kept 7 bases outside the gene matches. CDR3 loop: CASSPTGALYEQYF. The CDR3 DNA is TGTGCCAGCAGTCCGACAGGGGCTCTATACGAGCAGTACTTC.

This rearrangement joins TRBV28 to TRBJ2-2, with TRBD1 identical over 9 bases. The V gene's germline CDR1 is MDHEN and CDR2 SYDVKM. CDR3 length: 15 residues. After removal of 6 bases from V and 3 bases from J, the junction contained 5 bases not matched to a gene. The CDR3 DNA reads TGTGCCAGCAGGCACAGGGGGCGGGACACCGGGGAGCTGTTTTTT. Residues: CASRHRGRDTGELFF.

This chain connects TRBV19 to TRBJ2-4; D perhaps matches TRBD2 (5 bases). Trimming took off 0 bases at V and 0 bases at J, with 12 bases between the two ends. Germline V gene sequence: CDR1 LNHDA, CDR2 SQIVND (reference sequence). The CDR3 has 17 residues. CDR3 sequence (DNA): TGTGCCAGTAGTATAGATTGGTCGGAGGTAGCCAAAAACATTCAGTACTTC. Its protein is CASSIDWSEVAKNIQYF.

This chain joins TRBV5-8 and TRBJ1-5, with no clear D. V was shortened by 1 base and J by 2 bases, with 4 bases between the two germline ends. The CDR3 sequence is 13 residues long. From germline, CDR1 is SGHTS and CDR2 YDEGEE. CDR3 nucleotides: TGTGCCAGCAGCTTGTATCGCAATCAGCCCCAGCATTTT. This translates into CASSLYRNQPQHF.

The V gene is TRBV6-1, the J gene TRBJ2-7, with 10 nucleotides matching TRBD2. V lost 6 bases to trimming and J lost 2 bases; unmatched junction nucleotides: 1. The CDR3 covers 13 residues. From germline, CDR1 is MNHNS and CDR2 SASEGT. This chain's CDR3 is CASRLAGAYEQYF. CDR3 coding DNA: TGTGCCAGCAGGCTAGCGGGGGCCTACGAGCAGTACTTC.

This rearrangement joins TRBV2 to TRBJ1-1, with unresolved D. CDR1 and CDR2 (germline): SNHLY, FYNNEI. Between the trimmed V and J ends, which lost 2 bases and 5 bases, there was a span of 12 bases. The CDR3 sequence is 14 residues long. The CDR3 sequence is CASSETAGRTEAFF. The DNA of the CDR3 is TGTGCCAGCAGTGAAACCGCCGGGAGAACTGAAGCTTTCTTT.

The V and J genes are TRBV5-1 and TRBJ1-1; tentative D call: TRBD1 (5 bases). The V gene lost 7 bases and the J gene lost 7 bases, with 20 bases spanning the gap. The CDR3 loop spans 14 amino acids. In germline, CDR1 is SGHRS, CDR2 YFSETQ. The CDR3 DNA sequence: TGCGCCAGCCCTCGAGGGCCCCGGGGGAGTGAAGCTTTCTTT. It specifies CASPRGPRGSEAFF.

A few counts support this clone. This chain uses TRBV29-1 with TRBJ1-2, with 8 bases aligning to TRBD1. The trim removed 6 bases at V and 3 bases at J, leaving 6 bases unmatched. CDR1 and CDR2 from the germline V gene are SQVTM and ANQGSEA. The CDR3 is 13 amino acids. The CDR3 reads CSVKDRDDYGYTF. DNA for the CDR3: TGCAGCGTCAAGGACAGGGATGACTATGGCTACACCTTC.

The chain employs TRBV7-6 and TRBJ2-2; a possible D gene is TRBD2 (5 bases). The length of the CDR3 is 15 residues. Trimming stripped 0 bases from V and 7 bases from J, with 12 bases between. Germline lookup yields CDR1 SGHVS and CDR2 FNYEAQ. The CDR3 is CASSLAPSRHGELFF. The DNA for the CDR3 is TGTGCCAGCAGCTTAGCGCCTAGCCGGCACGGGGAGCTGTTTTTT.

A remark on this clone: The sample carries other DNA sequences with the same CDR3. The V and J genes are TRBV2 and TRBJ1-1; unclear D gene. V shed 3 bases and J shed 1 base, with 3 bases lying between them. CDR3 length: 12 amino acids. Germline V gene sequence: CDR1 SNHLY, CDR2 FYNNEI. The CDR3 bases are TGTGCCAGCAGTGATCAGAACACTGAAGCTTTCTTT. Its protein is CASSDQNTEAFF. The whole variable domain, remainder taken from reference TRBV2 and TRBJ1-1, is EPEVTQTPSHQVTQMGQEVILRCVPISNHLYFYWYRQILGQKVEFLVSFYNNEISEKSEIFDDQFSVERPDGSNFTLKIRSTKLEDSAMYFCASSDQNTEAFFGQGTRLTVV.

The rearrangement joins TRBV18 to TRBJ1-1; D not resolved. V was clipped by 4 bases and J by 0 bases, with 3 bases between them. There are 12 residues in the CDR3. The germline gives CDR1 KGHSH, CDR2 LQKENI. In nucleotides, the CDR3 is TGTGCCAGCTCACAGCTGAACACTGAAGCTTTCTTT. Amino acid sequence: CASSQLNTEAFF.

The genes are TRBV27 and TRBJ1-2; D perhaps matches TRBD1 (5 bases). The CDR3 sequence is 16 residues long. Between the trimmed V and J ends, which lost 5 bases and 0 bases, there was a span of 16 bases. Looked up from germline, CDR1 is MNHEY and CDR2 is SMNVEV (reference sequence). Here the CDR3 DNA reads TGTGCCAGCAGTCGAGTCGGACACCCAGCTAACTATGGCTACACCTTC. Its translation: CASSRVGHPANYGYTF.

The V gene is TRBV10-3, the J gene TRBJ1-5, with D tentatively TRBD1 (5 bases). V was clipped by 10 bases and J by 5 bases, with 18 bases between them. Germline CDR1 and CDR2: ENHRY and SYGVKD. The CDR3 runs to 14 residues. For the CDR3, the DNA is TGTGCCAACCCACCGACAGTTTCTGATCAGCCCCAGCATTTT. Translation: CANPPTVSDQPQHF.

In regard to this clone: Other nucleotide sequences in the sample specify the same CDR3. The chain combines TRBV5-1 with TRBJ2-7; possible D gene TRBD1, 6 bases. The CDR3 runs 16 residues. V shed 4 bases and J shed 7 bases, with 24 bases lying between them. Germline-derived CDR1 and CDR2 are SGHRS and YFSETQ. Here the CDR3 reads CASSPGQSRGKDEQYF. CDR3 DNA sequence: TGCGCCAGCAGCCCCGGGCAAAGCAGGGGCAAAGATGAGCAGTACTTC.

The V and J genes are TRBV7-3 and TRBJ2-2, with 8 bases matching TRBD2. The V and J ends lost 0 bases and 7 bases, in that order; junction bases with no gene match: 10. This CDR3 is 17 amino acids long. Germline CDR1 and CDR2: SGHTA and FQGTGA. CDR3 in amino acids: CASSLTSGSPLGGELFF. The DNA of the CDR3 is TGTGCCAGCAGCTTAACAAGCGGGAGTCCCCTCGGCGGGGAGCTGTTTTTT.

The chain employs TRBV27 and TRBJ2-5; D is possibly TRBD2 (5 bases). The V gene lost 3 bases and the J gene lost 11 bases, with 16 bases spanning the gap. The CDR3 extends over 13 amino acids. Germline V gene data show CDR1 as MNHEY and CDR2 as SMNVEV (reference sequence). CDR3 in DNA: TGTGCCAGCAGTTTGGCACCCACCTGGGAGCAGTACTTC. It specifies CASSLAPTWEQYF.

The chain links TRBV7-6 to TRBJ2-5, with 7 positions matching TRBD1. The V gene end was trimmed by 4 bases and the J gene end by 2 bases; junction bases not matched to a gene: 10. Germline lookup yields CDR1 SGHVS and CDR2 FNYEAQ. The CDR3 runs 16 residues. The DNA of the CDR3 is TGTGCCAGCAGCTACACCGGACAGGACATACAAGAGACCCAGTACTTC. As protein: CASSYTGQDIQETQYF.

The chain carries TRBV27 and TRBJ2-7; D uncertain. In germline, CDR1 is MNHEY, CDR2 SMNVEV (reference sequence). V was cut by 3 bases and J by 2 bases, with 11 bases left in between. The CDR3 length is 14 residues. In nucleotides, the CDR3 is TGTGCCAGCAGTTTCCATCGACAAGCCTACGAGCAGTACTTC. Residues: CASSFHRQAYEQYF.

This clone was seen only once. Other nucleotide sequences from this sample produce the same CDR3. V gene TRBV6-6 combines with J gene TRBJ2-1; D may be TRBD2 (6 bases). Trimming took 0 bases from V and 4 from J, leaving 10 bases between them. Germline CDR1 and CDR2: MNHNY and SVGAGI (reference sequence). This CDR3 spans 15 amino acids. DNA of the CDR3: TGTGCCAGCAGTTACTCGCGGGACCTATACAATGAGCAGTTCTTC. Encoded protein: CASSYSRDLYNEQFF.

The chain links TRBV9 to TRBJ2-1, with 7 bases fitting TRBD2. Trimming cost V 3 bases and J 5 bases; bases outside gene matches: 5. Germline V gene sequence: CDR1 SGDLS, CDR2 YYNGEE. The length of the CDR3 is 14 residues. For the CDR3, the DNA is TGTGCCAGCAGCGAGCGGGACTCGGACAATGAGCAGTTCTTC. Its protein product is CASSERDSDNEQFF.

V and J are TRBV6-5 and TRBJ2-4, with D tentatively TRBD1 (6 bases). The germline CDR1 and CDR2 sequences are MNHEY and SVGAGI. The V end was cut by 5 bases, the J end by 6 bases, with 8 bases between. The CDR3 is 12 amino acids. The CDR3 region is CASSDRLNIQYF. CDR3 DNA: TGTGCCAGCAGTGACAGGTTAAACATTCAGTACTTC.

This sequence joins TRBV28 and TRBJ1-3; D is undetermined. Trimming cost V 5 bases and J 0 bases, with 11 bases left between them. The CDR3 has 15 amino acids. Germline CDR1 and CDR2: MDHEN and SYDVKM. The CDR3, as DNA: TGTGCCAGCAGTCAACCCCAGGACTCTGGAAACACCATATATTTT. Protein: CASSQPQDSGNTIYF.

The chain uses TRBV5-6 and TRBJ2-7; no firm D call. Germline CDR1 reads SGHDT; CDR2 reads YYEEEE. V lost 0 bases to trimming and J lost 0 bases, with 10 bases between them. This CDR3 comprises 15 residues. The CDR3 DNA follows: TGTGCCAGCAGCTTGGGTCCAGGTAACTCCTACGAGCAGTACTTC. Encoded protein: CASSLGPGNSYEQYF.

The chain has TRBV10-2 and TRBJ2-7; the match to TRBD1 covers 8 bases. After removal of 0 bases from V and 3 bases from J, the junction contained 7 bases not matched to a gene. The CDR3 spans 16 residues. Germline V lookup: CDR1 WSHSY, CDR2 SAAADI. For the CDR3, the DNA is TGCGCCAGCAGTGAGTCGGGAGGACAGGGATACTACGAGCAGTACTTC. This translates into CASSESGGQGYYEQYF.

The chain has TRBV6-1 and TRBJ2-3; perhaps TRBD2 as D (6 bases). The V gene lost 4 bases and the J gene lost 4 bases, with 9 bases spanning the gap. This CDR3 contains 13 residues. Germline V gene lookup returns CDR1 MNHNS and CDR2 SASEGT. CDR3 nucleotide sequence: TGTGCCAGCAGTGTGGAGGGCGCAGATACGCAGTATTTT. As protein: CASSVEGADTQYF.

This chain links TRBV30 with TRBJ1-3, with D possibly being TRBD1 (6 bases). Per germline, CDR1 GTSNPN and CDR2 SVGIG (reference sequence). Trimming left V 3 bases short and J 4 bases short, with 16 bases between. The CDR3 is 15 amino acids. CDR3 sequence: CAWRPIQGAGNTIYF. For the CDR3, the DNA is TGTGCCTGGAGACCGATACAGGGCGCCGGAAACACCATATATTTT. The full variable domain, its missing parts supplied by reference TRBV30 and TRBJ1-3, is SQTIHQWPATLVQPVGSPLSLECTVEGTSNPNLYWYRQAAGRGLQLLFYSVGIGQISSEVPQNLSASRPQDRQFILSSKKLLLSDSGFYLCAWRPIQGAGNTIYFGEGSWLTVV.